This section outlines one T cell receptor (beta chain) sequence together with its context. Patients at the Seattle site were enrolled during active infection and followed longitudinally. The data stem from a study of blood T cell repertoires in COVID-19. The wider study: T cells, B-cell-depleted T cells, or PBMCs provided the cDNA or gDNA that served as material.

The CDR3 length is 15 residues. Unmatched junction bases numbered 7, after V lost 1 base and J lost 10 bases. CDR1 LGHDT and CDR2 YNNKEL come from the germline V gene (reference sequence). Original analysis: Nucleated cell counts were estimated from reference gene primer amplification. Clones were sequenced by immunoSEQ multiplex PCR, and TCRdb holds only the in-frame ones, with some missing. V and J calls and clone size are those listed in that table; D and trimming were worked out from the DNA. The table records 540,000 or so clones, 85% to 90% of them present only once. V is TRBV3-1 (or the pseudogene TRBV3-2) and J is TRBJ1-4, with TRBD1 identical over 9 bases. The sequenced material came from peripheral blood. The TCR was taken from a woman aged 50 to 60 with COVID-19, enrolled during active disease. The CDR3 protein is CASSQGVGQGRKLFF. For the CDR3, the DNA is TGTGCCAGCAGCCAAGGGGTGGGACAGGGCCGAAAACTGTTTTTT.